These 18 T cell receptor beta chains originate from one sample sequenced in a study of cytotoxic CD8 clonotypes in ibrutinib-treated CLL (dated by TCRdb to 2020 to 2022). According to the study, the label for this sample's time point signals: roughly 25 months on ibrutinib. The library relied on the immunoSEQ multiplex PCR assay. TCRdb took this table from immuneACCESS and kept in-frame rearrangements with V and J called. Such tables lack part of the clones; where checked against another copy, unresolved V genes explain under half of the gap, and the rest is unexplained. The table for this sample lists around 250,000 clones; roughly 70% of them were counted only once. The ten largest clones add up to 15% of the sample. The input for sequencing was PBMCs, taken after 24 months of ibrutinib treatment. The receptors originated from a human donor with chronic lymphocytic leukemia.

The chain carries TRBV4-1 and TRBJ1-5, with D possibly being TRBD1 (5 bases). This CDR3 comprises 18 residues. The V end lost 0 bases, the J end lost 0 bases, and 15 bases lay between the germline ends. Germline V lookup: CDR1 MGHRA, CDR2 YSYEKL. This CDR3 reads CASSQEAGPGHSNQPQHF. CDR3 sequence (DNA): TGCGCCAGCAGCCAAGAAGCGGGGCCCGGGCATAGCAATCAGCCCCAGCATTTT.

This clone was detected a few times. The genes are TRBV6-1 and TRBJ1-5, with TRBD1 as a possible D gene (5 bases). V lost 0 bases and J 5 bases, leaving 8 bases between the germline ends. The CDR3 is 14 amino acids. Germline lookup yields CDR1 MNHNS and CDR2 SASEGT. CDR3 in amino acids: CASSEASGDQPQHF. CDR3 coding DNA: TGTGCCAGCAGTGAAGCTTCGGGGGATCAGCCCCAGCATTTT.

The chain carries TRBV4-2 and TRBJ2-2; D tentatively reads TRBD1 or TRBD2 (5 bases each). The CDR3 length is 17 residues. V gave up 0 bases and J gave up 4 bases, with 15 bases separating them. The germline gives CDR1 LGHNA, CDR2 YNFKEQ. CDR3 loop: CASSQEGVGAGTGELFF. The CDR3, as DNA: TGTGCCAGCAGCCAAGAGGGCGTCGGGGCCGGCACCGGGGAGCTGTTTTTT.

This clone showed up just once. V usage is TRBV5-8 and J usage is TRBJ2-7, with D perhaps matching TRBD2 (7 bases). Germline values: CDR1 SGHTS, CDR2 YDEGEE. Between the trimmed V and J ends, which lost 3 bases and 7 bases, there was a span of 26 bases. The CDR3 has 17 residues. Written as DNA, the CDR3 is TGTGCCAGCAGCTCCGGCGAGAGCGGGGACATATCGGTGGAGCAGTACTTC. Protein product: CASSSGESGDISVEQYF.

This clone has a single count. This chain connects TRBV11-2 to TRBJ1-1; 7 nucleotides agree with TRBD1. Trimming removed 5 bases from V and 7 bases from J; junction bases left unmatched: 10. This CDR3 region has 14 residues. Germline loops: CDR1 SGHAT, CDR2 FQNNGV. This CDR3 reads CASSLGGTAYEAFF. DNA of the CDR3: TGTGCCAGCAGCCTTGGTGGGACAGCCTATGAAGCTTTCTTT.

The chain couples TRBV5-1 to TRBJ2-7; D unresolved. Germline V gene data show CDR1 as SGHRS and CDR2 as YFSETQ. This CDR3 region has 11 residues. Trimming pared 3 bases from V and 6 bases from J, leaving 7 bases between. The CDR3 protein is CASSSLREQYF. CDR3 nucleotides: TGCGCCAGCAGCTCTCTGCGCGAGCAGTACTTC.

The rearrangement uses TRBV28 and TRBJ1-1; D is undetermined. The CDR3 totals 13 residues. Germline CDR1 is MDHEN and CDR2 is SYDVKM. V was cut by 10 bases and J by 1 base, with 13 bases left in between. CDR3 amino acids: CATEQGENTEAFF. CDR3 in DNA: TGTGCCACCGAACAAGGAGAGAACACTGAAGCTTTCTTT.

The J gene is TRBJ1-5, the V gene TRBV4-2; D is ambiguous. Trimming pared 4 bases from V and 7 bases from J, leaving 17 bases between. The CDR3 covers 15 residues. Per germline, CDR1 LGHNA and CDR2 YNFKEQ. For the CDR3, the DNA is TGTGCCAGCAGCCGAAGCCGGACTCGCGACCAGCCCCAGCATTTT. Protein sequence: CASSRSRTRDQPQHF.

The J gene is TRBJ2-5, the V gene TRBV30; unclear D gene. V was clipped by 2 bases and J by 5 bases, with 9 bases between them. Germline assignment: CDR1 GTSNPN and CDR2 SVGIG (reference sequence). This CDR3 spans 12 amino acids. In nucleotides, the CDR3 is TGTGCCTGGAGTTCCCCCCTTGAGACCCAGTACTTC. It translates to CAWSSPLETQYF.

A few counts support this clone. The chain employs TRBV5-6 and TRBJ2-1; D is unresolved. Germline V gene sequence: CDR1 SGHDT, CDR2 YYEEEE. Trimming pared 1 base from V and 6 bases from J, leaving 11 bases between. The CDR3 is 14 amino acids. The CDR3 DNA reads TGTGCCAGCAGCTTGAGTATCGCACGCAATGAGCAGTTCTTC. It codes for CASSLSIARNEQFF.

This clone was seen a handful of times. The V and J genes are TRBV7-3 and TRBJ2-7; D perhaps matches TRBD2 (6 bases). Germline CDR1 SGHTA, CDR2 FQGTGA. The CDR3 is made up of 13 amino acids. V dropped 5 bases and J dropped 3 bases, with 11 bases sitting between them. CDR3 DNA sequence: TGTGCCAGCAGCCCGGGAGTCCACTACGAGCAGTACTTC. It is translated as CASSPGVHYEQYF.

The gene calls are TRBV2 and TRBJ1-4; TRBD1 might be the D (5 bases). Germline values: CDR1 SNHLY, CDR2 FYNNEI. V lost 7 bases, J lost 7 bases, and 16 bases lay in between. The CDR3 has 14 amino acids. For the CDR3, the DNA is TGTGCCAGCACCCTGACCAGGGAGGGTGAAAAACTGTTTTTT. It specifies CASTLTREGEKLFF.

The CDR3: CASSQEPGSYEQYF. CDR3 nucleotide sequence: TGCGCCAGCAGCCAAGAACCGGGCTCCTACGAGCAGTACTTC. The chain uses TRBV4-3 and TRBJ2-7, with D hard to call. The CDR3 totals 14 residues. Trimming took 0 bases from V and 0 from J, leaving 6 bases between them. The germline gives CDR1 LGHNA, CDR2 YSLEER.

This clone was observed a handful of times. V is TRBV6-5 and J is TRBJ2-7, with D perhaps TRBD1 or TRBD2 (6 bases each). V gave up 6 bases and J gave up 1 base, with 16 bases separating them. The CDR3 runs 15 residues. Germline lookup yields CDR1 MNHEY and CDR2 SVGAGI. The CDR3 nucleotides are TGTGCCAGCAGCCTATATCGAGGGGGGTCCTACGAGCAGTACTTC. It specifies CASSLYRGGSYEQYF.

The rearrangement uses TRBV5-6 and TRBJ2-2, with 10 bases fitting TRBD2. The CDR3 is made up of 15 amino acids. Germline loops: CDR1 SGHDT, CDR2 YYEEEE. V lost 7 bases and J lost 6; bases outside the gene matches: 9. In nucleotides, the CDR3 is TGTGCCAGCGGGCCTGGACTAGCGGATGCCGGGGAGCTGTTTTTT. Translation gives CASGPGLADAGELFF.

The rearrangement joins TRBV19 to TRBJ2-7; D is perhaps TRBD2 (6 bases). The germline V gene encodes CDR1 LNHDA and CDR2 SQIVND (reference sequence). The CDR3 spans 14 residues. V was cut by 2 bases and J by 2 bases, with 10 bases left in between. The CDR3 DNA is TGTGCCAGTAGTATATACGGGGGAGCCTACGAGCAGTACTTC. This translates into CASSIYGGAYEQYF.

The chain links TRBV7-6 to TRBJ2-7; possible D gene TRBD2, 5 bases. The V gene's germline CDR1 is SGHVS and CDR2 FNYEAQ. The length of the CDR3 is 15 residues. V was pared by 5 bases and J by 3 bases, with 17 bases between. The CDR3 protein is CASSPTVSGVYEQYF. The CDR3 DNA reads as TGTGCCAGCAGCCCCACCGTATCCGGGGTCTACGAGCAGTACTTC. Drawing the rest from reference TRBV7-6 and TRBJ2-7, the complete variable domain is GAGVSQSPRYKVTKRGQDVALRCDPISGHVSLYWYRQALGQGPEFLTYFNYEAQQDKSGLPNDRFSAERPEGSISTLTIQRTEQRDSAMYRCASSPTVSGVYEQYFGPGTRLTVT.

The count of this clone is one. The chain combines TRBV19 with TRBJ1-5; TRBD1 aligns across 9 bases. The germline CDR1 and CDR2 sequences are LNHDA and SQIVND (reference sequence). The CDR3 extends over 14 amino acids. J was trimmed by 3 bases and V by 10 bases; bases with no gene match: 7. Here the CDR3 DNA reads TGTGCCACCACGACAGGGGGAAACAATCAGCCCCAGCATTTT. Protein product: CATTTGGNNQPQHF.